Below, 32 T cell receptor beta chains from the same sample are listed, as sequenced in a study of blood T cell repertoires in COVID-19. Sequenced by immunoSEQ multiplex PCR; TCRdb stores in-frame clones only, minus some. Here the sample spans about 240,000 clones, about four fifths being singletons. What was sequenced was peripheral blood. Every receptor here comes from a woman older than 75 with acute or convalescent COVID-19.

This rearrangement joins TRBV12-3 or TRBV12-4 to TRBJ1-2; tentatively, D is TRBD1 (5 bases). Trimming took off 6 bases at V and 0 bases at J, with 8 bases between the two ends. The CDR3 spans 13 residues. CDR3 sequence (DNA): TGTGCCAGCAGGACAGATGCTAACTATGGCTACACCTTC. Translating gives CASRTDANYGYTF.

DNA for the CDR3: TGTGCCAGCAGTATCCGGGACAGGGAGGGAGGCTACACCTTC. As protein: CASSIRDREGGYTF. This rearrangement joins TRBV2 to TRBJ1-2; TRBD1 matches 9 bases. With 5 bases clipped from V and 8 bases from J, the junction kept 9 bases outside the gene matches. Germline-derived CDR1 and CDR2 are SNHLY and FYNNEI. The CDR3 runs to 14 residues.

The genes are TRBV15 and TRBJ1-3, with D maybe TRBD1 (6 bases). The V end lost 0 bases, the J end lost 0 bases, and 9 bases lay between the germline ends. This CDR3 is 16 amino acids long. Looked up from germline, CDR1 is LNHNV and CDR2 is YYDKDF (reference sequence). The CDR3 loop is CATSRDQGISGNTIYF. The CDR3 region has the DNA TGTGCCACCAGCAGAGATCAGGGGATCTCTGGAAACACCATATATTTT.

The rearrangement joins TRBV5-1 to TRBJ2-3; 8 bases align to TRBD2. Germline V CDR1 and CDR2: SGHRS, YFSETQ. Trimming removed 1 base from V and 2 bases from J; junction bases left unmatched: 9. CDR3 length: 17 amino acids. CDR3 protein: CASSLPAGALSTDTQYF. The CDR3 region has the DNA TGCGCCAGCAGCTTGCCAGCGGGGGCGCTTTCCACAGATACGCAGTATTTT.

The rearrangement uses TRBV5-8 and TRBJ2-3, with TRBD2 as a possible D gene (7 bases). CDR3 length: 17 residues. Germline V gene sequence: CDR1 SGHTS, CDR2 YDEGEE. V dropped 2 bases and J dropped 4 bases, with 20 bases sitting between them. In DNA form, the CDR3 reads TGTGCCAGCAGCTTTTCGGAAGGGGGGGCCATGGCAGATACGCAGTATTTT. It yields the protein CASSFSEGGAMADTQYF.

Turning to this clone: Other DNA variants within this sample encode the same CDR3. The chain joins TRBV5-4 to TRBJ2-3; 7 bases are a match to TRBD1. V was clipped by 0 bases and J by 0 bases; unmatched bases: 1. Germline values: CDR1 SGHNT, CDR2 YYREEE (reference sequence). There are 15 residues in the CDR3. CDR3 bases: TGTGCCAGCAGCTTGGGAGGGGGCAGCACAGATACGCAGTATTTT. Protein sequence: CASSLGGGSTDTQYF.

V gene TRBV19 combines with J gene TRBJ1-5; D might be TRBD1 (5 bases). Germline CDR1 is LNHDA and CDR2 is SQIVND (reference sequence). V lost 3 bases and J lost 5, with 11 bases in between. The CDR3 is 14 residues long. This CDR3 is CASSMGREDQPQHF. The CDR3 DNA reads TGTGCCAGTAGTATGGGACGGGAGGATCAGCCCCAGCATTTT.

This clone was counted between two and nine times. The chain uses TRBV7-8 and TRBJ2-7; TRBD2 matches 11 bases. Germline CDR1 SGHVS, CDR2 FQNEAQ. Trimming took 4 bases from V and 1 from J; bases not matched to a gene: 6. This CDR3 is built from 16 residues. CDR3 sequence (DNA): TGTGCCAGCAGCTACCTACTAGCGGGGGCATCCTACGAGCAGTACTTC. It is translated as CASSYLLAGASYEQYF.

This rearrangement joins TRBV6-2 or TRBV6-3 to TRBJ2-1; D might be TRBD1 (6 bases). Germline V lookup: CDR1 MNHEY, CDR2 SVGEGT. The CDR3 consists of 15 residues. V was pared by 4 bases and J by 0 bases, with 10 bases between. The CDR3 region is CASSLDSGSYNEQFF. CDR3 bases: TGTGCCAGCAGTTTGGACAGCGGCTCCTACAATGAGCAGTTCTTC.

V and J are TRBV30 and TRBJ2-3; weak D call: TRBD1 (6 bases). Germline V gives CDR1 GTSNPN, CDR2 SVGIG (reference sequence). The V end lost 3 bases, the J end lost 6 bases, and 10 bases lay between the germline ends. CDR3 length equals 12 residues. The CDR3 reads CAWRGTSDTQYF. CDR3 coding DNA: TGTGCCTGGAGGGGGACATCTGATACGCAGTATTTT. The complete variable domain, with remaining parts taken from reference TRBV30 and TRBJ2-3, reads SQTIHQWPATLVQPVGSPLSLECTVEGTSNPNLYWYRQAAGRGLQLLFYSVGIGQISSEVPQNLSASRPQDRQFILSSKKLLLSDSGFYLCAWRGTSDTQYFGPGTRLTVL.

This rearrangement joins TRBV2 to TRBJ1-2; no clear D. This CDR3 region has 12 residues. The V gene lost 11 bases and the J gene lost 2 bases, with 12 bases spanning the gap. Germline V gene sequence: CDR1 SNHLY, CDR2 FYNNEI. CDR3 sequence (DNA): TGTGCCGGAAGTACAGAAAACTATGGCTACACCTTC. Translated: CAGSTENYGYTF.

The chain has TRBV27 and TRBJ1-6; no clear D gene. The germline gives CDR1 MNHEY, CDR2 SMNVEV (reference sequence). V was cut by 5 bases and J by 2 bases, with 13 bases left in between. The CDR3 has 16 amino acids. The CDR3 coding sequence is TGTGCCAGCAGTCTTAGAGGGATCACCTATAATTCACCCCTCCACTTT. This encodes CASSLRGITYNSPLHF.

The chain has TRBV7-8 and TRBJ1-1; the D gene is possibly TRBD1 (6 bases). V was cut by 5 bases and J by 1 base, with 11 bases left in between. The V gene's germline CDR1 is SGHVS and CDR2 FQNEAQ. The CDR3 length is 14 residues. CDR3 region: CASSLSRGNTEAFF. The CDR3 DNA sequence: TGTGCCAGCAGCCTCTCCAGGGGGAACACTGAAGCTTTCTTT.

This clone is a singleton in its sample. This chain uses TRBV10-3 with TRBJ1-5; D ambiguous. In germline, CDR1 is ENHRY, CDR2 SYGVKD. Trimming took 6 bases from V and 8 from J, leaving 14 bases between them. CDR3 size: 13 residues. CDR3 residues: CAIRHDSYEPQHF. CDR3 DNA: TGTGCCATCAGACATGACTCCTATGAGCCCCAGCATTTT.

In its sample, this clone was seen once. The rearrangement uses TRBV11-2 and TRBJ2-3, with D possibly being TRBD1 (5 bases). This CDR3 region has 17 residues. The germline V gene encodes CDR1 SGHAT and CDR2 FQNNGV. The ends were cut back, 1 base at V and 0 bases at J, with 14 bases in the middle. This CDR3 reads CASSLGVGADSTDTQYF. CDR3 nucleotide sequence: TGTGCCAGCAGCTTAGGGGTAGGGGCCGATAGCACAGATACGCAGTATTTT.

The J gene is TRBJ1-2, the V gene TRBV6-5; D remains unclear. V lost 5 bases, J lost 4 bases, and 11 bases lay in between. The CDR3 runs 13 residues. CDR1 is MNHEY and CDR2 is SVGAGI in the germline V gene. The CDR3 spells CASSRETFYGYTF. As DNA, the CDR3 is TGTGCCAGCAGTAGGGAGACCTTCTATGGCTACACCTTC.

The chain has TRBV5-4 and TRBJ2-1; D is unresolved. The CDR3 is made up of 12 amino acids. Between the trimmed V and J ends, which lost 0 bases and 10 bases, there was a span of 8 bases. CDR1 SGHNT and CDR2 YYREEE come from the germline V gene (reference sequence). The CDR3 DNA is TGTGCCAGCAGCTTGGCAAACATGGAGCAGTTCTTC. It codes for CASSLANMEQFF.

This sequence joins TRBV7-2 and TRBJ1-3; TRBD1 matches at 9 bases. The CDR3 contains 15 residues. The V gene's germline CDR1 is SGHTA and CDR2 FQGNSA. The V segment lost 4 bases and the J segment 4 bases; nucleotides outside the gene matches: 5. The CDR3 DNA sequence: TGTGCCAGCAGCTCCCAAACAGGGGGCGGAAACACCATATATTTT. Protein: CASSSQTGGGNTIYF.

The V and J genes are TRBV5-8 and TRBJ1-5; 9 positions agree with TRBD1. The germline CDR1 and CDR2 sequences are SGHTS and YDEGEE. The CDR3 is 16 amino acids. V trimming: 0 bases; J trimming: 0 bases; junction bases outside the gene matches: 1. For the CDR3, the DNA is TGTGCCAGCAGCTTGGGGACAGGGGTTAGCAATCAGCCCCAGCATTTT. This gives the protein CASSLGTGVSNQPQHF.

This chain connects TRBV7-2 to TRBJ1-5, with D hard to call. V was shortened by 1 base and J by 4 bases, with 8 bases between the two germline ends. The CDR3 sequence is 14 residues long. Germline CDR1 reads SGHTA; CDR2 reads FQGNSA. CDR3 DNA: TGTGCCAGCAGCTTAGATACGAGGAATCAGCCCCAGCATTTT. This codes for CASSLDTRNQPQHF. Together with reference TRBV7-2 and TRBJ1-5, the CDR3 gives the full variable domain: GAGVSQSPSNKVTEKGKDVELRCDPISGHTALYWYRQSLGQGLEFLIYFQGNSAPDKSGLPSDRFSAERTGGSVSTLTIQRTQQEDSAVYLCASSLDTRNQPQHFGDGTRLSIL.

V usage is TRBV28 and J usage is TRBJ1-5; D not resolved. Trimming pared 3 bases from V and 9 bases from J, leaving 3 bases between. In germline, CDR1 is MDHEN, CDR2 SYDVKM. This CDR3 is 10 amino acids long. Here the CDR3 reads CASSFRPQHF. In DNA, the CDR3 is TGTGCCAGCAGTTTCCGGCCCCAGCATTTT.

Details on this clone: The junction and the germline gene differ at one end; a read error may be behind it. V and J are TRBV7-7 and TRBJ1-2; possible D gene TRBD1, 5 bases. Germline CDR1 reads SSHAT; CDR2 reads FNYEAQ (reference sequence). The length of the CDR3 is 14 residues. CDR3 residues: CASSLRGSGYGYTF. CDR3 in DNA: TGTGCTAGCAGCTTAAGGGGATCCGGCTATGGCTACACCTTC. The whole variable domain, remainder taken from reference TRBV7-7 and TRBJ1-2, is GAGVSQSPRYKVTKRGQDVTLRCDPISSHATLYWYQQALGQGPEFLTYFNYEAQPDKSGLPSDRFSAERPEGSISTLTIQRTEQRDSAMYRCASSLRGSGYGYTFGSGTRLTVV.

This clone has more than one count but fewer than ten. Here the CDR3 DNA reads TGTGCCTGCGGGCTTTATAGCAATCAGCCCCAGCATTTT. Amino acids: CACGLYSNQPQHF. The chain carries TRBV6-5 and TRBJ1-5; D is unresolved. Germline CDR1 MNHEY, CDR2 SVGAGI. V dropped 11 bases and J dropped 0 bases, with 11 bases sitting between them. The CDR3 length is 13 residues.

The J gene is TRBJ1-1, the V gene TRBV5-5; TRBD1 matches at 7 bases. The V gene end was trimmed by 4 bases and the J gene end by 4 bases; junction bases not matched to a gene: 7. This CDR3 has 14 residues. Germline V lookup: CDR1 SGHKS, CDR2 YYEKEE (reference sequence). CDR3 in amino acids: CASSTQGRSTEAFF. CDR3 in DNA: TGTGCCAGCAGCACACAGGGGAGAAGCACTGAAGCTTTCTTT.

The CDR3 DNA sequence: TGTGCCAGCAGGGAACAGGGGGCCGGGAACTATGGCTACACCTTC. It is translated as CASREQGAGNYGYTF. The J gene is TRBJ1-2, the V gene TRBV28; TRBD1 matches 9 bases. This CDR3 comprises 15 residues. J gave up 2 bases and V 6 bases, and 7 bases lay outside the gene matches. From germline, CDR1 is MDHEN and CDR2 SYDVKM.

The rearrangement uses TRBV5-1 and TRBJ2-5; 11 positions agree with TRBD1. This CDR3 is 17 amino acids long. CDR1 SGHRS and CDR2 YFSETQ come from the germline V gene. V trimming: 3 bases; J trimming: 4 bases; junction bases outside the gene matches: 11. For the CDR3, the DNA is TGCGCCAGCAGCTCTGGACAGGGGGCCCTTAGGGGAGAGACCCAGTACTTC. It translates to CASSSGQGALRGETQYF.

The V gene is TRBV5-1, the J gene TRBJ1-1, with TRBD1 identical over 10 bases. V was clipped by 3 bases and J by 11 bases; unmatched bases: 7. CDR1 and CDR2 from the germline V gene are SGHRS and YFSETQ. This CDR3 comprises 13 residues. The CDR3 sequence: CASSSGQGVVAFF. The CDR3 DNA reads as TGCGCCAGCAGCTCCGGACAGGGGGTGGTTGCTTTCTTT. The variable domain in full, completed from reference TRBV5-1 and TRBJ1-1, reads KAGVTQTPRYLIKTRGQQVTLSCSPISGHRSVSWYQQTPGQGLQFLFEYFSETQRNKGNFPGRFSGRQFSNSRSEMNVSTLELGDSALYLCASSSGQGVVAFFGQGTRLTVV.

The chain employs TRBV6-5 and TRBJ2-5; maybe TRBD1 (6 bases). This CDR3 has 12 amino acids. V lost 6 bases to trimming and J lost 7 bases, with 12 bases between them. Germline assignment: CDR1 MNHEY and CDR2 SVGAGI. The CDR3: CASSSGQSTQYF. CDR3 bases: TGTGCCAGCAGCTCCGGACAGTCGACCCAGTACTTC.

CDR3 protein: CASRRLAGPQETQYF. The DNA for the CDR3 is TGTGCCAGCAGACGACTAGCGGGGCCCCAAGAGACCCAGTACTTC. V and J are TRBV7-8 and TRBJ2-5; TRBD2 matches at 11 bases. The CDR3 contains 15 residues. V trimming: 6 bases; J trimming: 1 base; junction bases outside the gene matches: 4. In germline, CDR1 is SGHVS, CDR2 FQNEAQ.

The V gene is TRBV11-2, the J gene TRBJ2-7, with 12 bases that match TRBD1. Per the germline V gene, CDR1 is SGHAT and CDR2 is FQNNGV. V lost 3 bases and J lost 6; bases outside the gene matches: 6. The CDR3 totals 15 residues. The CDR3 sequence: CASSFPGTGGLEQYF. The CDR3, as DNA: TGTGCCAGCAGCTTCCCCGGGACAGGGGGCCTCGAGCAGTACTTC.

The CDR3 DNA is TGTGCCAGCAGCCCCAGCGGGGAAAAGGCAGATACGCAGTATTTT. This sequence encodes CASSPSGEKADTQYF. The chain combines TRBV7-8 with TRBJ2-3; 7 bases are a match to TRBD2. Germline lookup yields CDR1 SGHVS and CDR2 FQNEAQ. CDR3 length equals 15 residues. V dropped 5 bases and J dropped 4; count of bases not matched to a gene: 9.

The chain is built from TRBV5-6 and TRBJ2-5; D uncertain. Germline V gives CDR1 SGHDT, CDR2 YYEEEE. This CDR3 is built from 16 residues. Deletions cut 0 bases from V and 2 bases from J, with 14 bases between. CDR3 residues: CASSLEVQNIQETQYF. CDR3 DNA sequence: TGTGCCAGCAGCTTGGAGGTACAGAACATACAAGAGACCCAGTACTTC.